This entry lists 32 T cell receptor beta chains sequenced from one sample in a study of post-analysis software for immune sequencing data. Study outcomes and limitations: Roughly 5 TRBV segments, TRBV5-6, TRBV5-1 and TRBV20-1 among them, were found more frequent in patients than controls.

Unique-molecular-identifier-tagged TCR beta cDNA libraries were used. TCRdb passed the PCR reads through MiXCR, listing each CDR3 protein once. The data show hundreds of thousands of distinct CDR3 sequences, with 30% seen just once and roughly 0.57% held by the top ten. The antigens for these receptors are not known. Sequencing was done on a sample of blood. The receptors derive from a girl aged 10-17 years with multiple sclerosis.

V is TRBV7-8 and J is TRBJ1-2, with 11 positions matching TRBD1. J gave up 7 bases and V 11 bases, and 12 bases lay outside the gene matches. CDR3 length: 14 residues. The germline gives CDR1 SGHVS, CDR2 FQNEAQ. CDR3 protein: CAGTTGTGGSGYTF. For the CDR3, the DNA is TGTGCCGGCACCACCGGGACAGGGGGTAGTGGCTACACCTTC.

The chain joins TRBV6-5 to TRBJ2-1; 8 positions match TRBD2. CDR1 and CDR2 from the germline V gene are MNHEY and SVGAGI. Trimming at V came to 5 bases and at J to 7 bases, leaving 13 bases not matched to a gene. CDR3 length: 16 amino acids. In DNA form, the CDR3 reads TGTGCCAGCAGTACCCTAAGGGCTAGCGGGCTGAATGAGCAGTTCTTC. It is translated as CASSTLRASGLNEQFF.

This clonotype has a handful of counts. The chain employs TRBV20-1 and TRBJ2-1, with 9 nucleotides matching TRBD1. The germline CDR1 and CDR2 sequences are DFQATT and SNEGSKA (reference sequence). V was pared by 2 bases and J by 5 bases, with 7 bases of the junction left unmatched. This CDR3 has 15 amino acids. CDR3 amino acids: CSARPGTGWDNEQFF. The CDR3 bases are TGCAGTGCTAGACCCGGGACAGGGTGGGACAATGAGCAGTTCTTC.

Turning to this clonotype: At one end the junction does not follow the germline gene, possibly because of a read error. The chain is built from TRBV5-5 and TRBJ2-3; D call uncertain. The CDR3 contains 17 residues. The germline V gene encodes CDR1 SGHKS and CDR2 YYEKEE (reference sequence). The CDR3 spells CAGSLESGSRPTDTQYF. The DNA of the CDR3 is TGTGCCGGCAGCTTGGAGTCCGGATCTCGCCCCACAGATACGCAGTATTTT. Together with reference TRBV5-5 and TRBJ2-3, the CDR3 gives the full variable domain: DAGVTQSPTHLIKTRGQQVTLRCSPISGHKSVSWYQQVLGQGPQFIFQYYEKEERGRGNFPDRFSARQFPNYSSELNVNALLLGDSALYLCAGSLESGSRPTDTQYFGPGTRLTVL.

This clonotype was seen a handful of times. The chain has TRBV6-5 and TRBJ2-3, with D hard to call. This CDR3 is 15 amino acids long. Germline V CDR1 and CDR2: MNHEY, SVGAGI. V was shortened by 6 bases and J by 4 bases, with 17 bases between the two germline ends. Written as DNA, the CDR3 is TGTGCCAGCAGCCACTGGGGTCGAAAGGCAGATACGCAGTATTTT. Residues: CASSHWGRKADTQYF.

This clonotype was recorded once. One end of the junction varies from germline; a read error may be responsible. The chain recombines TRBV20-1 with TRBJ2-5, with D hard to call. The CDR3 sequence is 15 residues long. Germline V gene sequence: CDR1 DFQATT, CDR2 SNEGSKA (reference sequence). The CDR3 region is CSARPSETLQEAQYF. CDR3 coding DNA: TGCAGTGCTAGACCGTCGGAAACGCTTCAAGAGGCCCAGTACTTC.

Details on this clonotype: At one end the junction does not follow the germline gene, possibly because of a read error. The genes are TRBV6-2 or TRBV6-3 and TRBJ1-2; 9 positions agree with TRBD1. The V gene's germline CDR1 is MNHEY and CDR2 SVGEGT. The CDR3 is 16 amino acids. The CDR3 nucleotides are TGTGCCGGCAGCCTGGGACAGGGAAGAGTACCCTATGGCTACACCTTC. Protein product: CAGSLGQGRVPYGYTF.

This clonotype was detected only a few times. The V call is TRBV5-1, the J call TRBJ2-1, with D perhaps TRBD2 (6 bases). The V end lost 3 bases, the J end lost 8 bases, and 12 bases lay between the germline ends. This CDR3 has 13 residues. Germline V gene sequence: CDR1 SGHRS, CDR2 YFSETQ. As DNA, the CDR3 is TGCGCCAGCAGCTCGAACCCTAGCGATGAGCAGTTCTTC. Translation gives CASSSNPSDEQFF.

This chain links TRBV20-1 with TRBJ1-2, with D uncertain. The CDR3 is made up of 14 amino acids. V was trimmed by 1 base and J by 4 bases, leaving 13 bases between them. The germline gives CDR1 DFQATT, CDR2 SNEGSKA (reference sequence). The CDR3 spells CSARGYRASYGYTF. CDR3 sequence (DNA): TGCAGTGCTAGAGGATACCGGGCCTCCTATGGCTACACCTTC.

The V call is TRBV7-6, the J call TRBJ2-1, with 9 bases aligning to TRBD1. Germline lookup yields CDR1 SGHVS and CDR2 FNYEAQ. V gave up 5 bases and J gave up 4 bases; unmatched junction bases: 6. The CDR3 covers 15 residues. The CDR3 here is CASSHRDRAYNEQFF. In DNA, the CDR3 is TGTGCCAGCAGCCACCGGGACAGGGCGTACAATGAGCAGTTCTTC.

This clonotype was seen a handful of times. The chain employs TRBV7-2 and TRBJ1-2, with D possibly being TRBD1 (6 bases). V dropped 3 bases and J dropped 8 bases, with 16 bases sitting between them. This CDR3 comprises 14 residues. The V gene's germline CDR1 is SGHTA and CDR2 FQGNSA. The CDR3 nucleotides are TGTGCCAGCAGCTTTGACCCAGGGGCGGGAGGCTACACCTTC. Translation gives CASSFDPGAGGYTF.

The rearrangement uses TRBV12-3 or TRBV12-4 and TRBJ1-5; D uncertain. V lost 4 bases to trimming and J lost 0 bases, with 16 bases between them. This CDR3 spans 17 amino acids. The CDR3 protein is CASSSFVVRDSNQPQHF. The CDR3, as DNA: TGTGCCAGCAGTTCATTCGTCGTGAGGGATAGCAATCAGCCCCAGCATTTT.

The CDR3 here is CATQPLSGFQPQHF. CDR3 in DNA: TGTGCCACCCAACCGTTGTCAGGGTTTCAGCCCCAGCATTTT. V usage is TRBV6-4 and J usage is TRBJ1-5; D is perhaps TRBD1 (5 bases). The CDR3 runs to 14 residues. Germline V gene sequence: CDR1 MRHNA, CDR2 SNTAGT. V lost 10 bases and J lost 6, with 19 bases in between.

This clonotype has at least ten counts. This rearrangement joins TRBV6-5 to TRBJ2-7; tentative D call: TRBD2 (6 bases). V dropped 0 bases and J dropped 7 bases, with 16 bases sitting between them. The CDR3 has 15 amino acids. Germline CDR1 reads MNHEY; CDR2 reads SVGAGI. CDR3 protein: CASSYSSAGSGEQYF. CDR3 nucleotides: TGTGCCAGCAGTTACTCGAGCGCGGGAAGCGGGGAGCAGTACTTC.

In its sample, this clonotype was seen many times. The rearrangement joins TRBV4-3 to TRBJ2-5; D ambiguous. The CDR3 is 15 amino acids. Germline CDR1 LGHNA, CDR2 YSLEER. V was trimmed by 0 bases and J by 5 bases, leaving 13 bases between them. The CDR3 loop is CASSQDLAHGETQYF. The DNA of the CDR3 is TGCGCCAGCAGCCAAGATTTGGCCCATGGGGAGACCCAGTACTTC.

This clonotype was recorded a few times. One end of the junction fails to match germline, which may point to a read error. CDR3 sequence: CASSVPESTGSYNERFF. For the CDR3, the DNA is TGCGCCAGCAGCGTCCCGGAATCGACAGGCTCCTACAATGAGCGGTTCTTC. The V call is TRBV5-1, the J call TRBJ2-1, with D maybe TRBD1 (6 bases). The CDR3 has 17 residues. The germline V gene encodes CDR1 SGHRS and CDR2 YFSETQ.

The chain recombines TRBV7-2 with TRBJ2-3; a weak D match, TRBD2 (6 bases). CDR1 is SGHTA and CDR2 is FQGNSA in the germline V gene. Deletions cut 4 bases from V and 8 bases from J, with 16 bases between. The CDR3 totals 14 residues. DNA of the CDR3: TGTGCCAGCAGCTGGCGGGGCGTTCAGGGTACGCAGTATTTT. It encodes CASSWRGVQGTQYF.

The chain links TRBV20-1 to TRBJ2-3; D may be TRBD2 (7 bases). Trimming shortened V by 0 bases and J by 6 bases, and 16 bases separated the two germline ends. The length of the CDR3 is 15 residues. The germline V gene encodes CDR1 DFQATT and CDR2 SNEGSKA (reference sequence). For the CDR3, the DNA is TGCAGTGCTAGAGACGAGGGGGGGTTGTCGGATACGCAGTATTTT. Amino acid sequence: CSARDEGGLSDTQYF.

This clonotype was counted a few times. The V gene is TRBV2, the J gene TRBJ2-3, with TRBD2 identical over 8 bases. Germline CDR1 SNHLY, CDR2 FYNNEI. This CDR3 is 15 amino acids long. Trimming cost V 6 bases and J 9 bases; bases outside gene matches: 14. The DNA for the CDR3 is TGTGCCAGCAGGGCACTAGCGGCCGGGACTGAAACGCAGTATTTT. The encoded protein is CASRALAAGTETQYF.

This clonotype was counted between two and nine times. The chain has TRBV20-1 and TRBJ1-5; D possibly corresponds to TRBD1 (5 bases). Germline-derived CDR1 and CDR2 are DFQATT and SNEGSKA (reference sequence). Trimming removed 6 bases from V and 2 bases from J, with 11 bases in between. The CDR3 runs 13 residues. This chain's CDR3 is CSAPGGGNQPQHF. The CDR3 nucleotides read TGCAGTGCCCCCGGGGGGGGCAATCAGCCCCAGCATTTT.

CDR3 region: CASSGTVTTYEQYF. The CDR3 region has the DNA TGTGCCAGCAGTGGGACAGTCACTACCTACGAGCAGTACTTC. The gene calls are TRBV6-5 and TRBJ2-7; 7 bases fit TRBD1. CDR3 size: 14 residues. After removal of 5 bases from V and 2 bases from J, the junction contained 6 bases not matched to a gene. Germline lookup yields CDR1 MNHEY and CDR2 SVGAGI.

This clonotype was observed a handful of times. CDR3 region: CAARGATGYGYTF. The CDR3 DNA reads TGTGCCGCCAGGGGGGCTACTGGCTATGGCTACACCTTC. The rearrangement joins TRBV27 to TRBJ1-2; 7 bases fit TRBD1. The V gene end was trimmed by 11 bases and the J gene end by 4 bases; junction bases not matched to a gene: 10. Per the germline V gene, CDR1 is MNHEY and CDR2 is SMNVEV (reference sequence). The CDR3 sequence is 13 residues long.

J is TRBJ2-3 and V is TRBV7-2, with TRBD2 matching over 8 bases. The V gene end was trimmed by 2 bases and the J gene end by 4 bases; junction bases not matched to a gene: 5. In germline, CDR1 is SGHTA, CDR2 FQGNSA. The CDR3 runs 15 residues. The CDR3 here is CASSLRAGGSDTQYF. DNA for the CDR3: TGTGCCAGCAGCTTACGGGCGGGAGGTTCAGATACGCAGTATTTT. Full variable domain (missing parts from reference TRBV7-2 and TRBJ2-3): GAGVSQSPSNKVTEKGKDVELRCDPISGHTALYWYRQSLGQGLEFLIYFQGNSAPDKSGLPSDRFSAERTGGSVSTLTIQRTQQEDSAVYLCASSLRAGGSDTQYFGPGTRLTVL.

This chain links TRBV3-1 with TRBJ2-3; a possible D gene is TRBD2 (6 bases). This CDR3 is 15 amino acids long. Looked up from germline, CDR1 is LGHDT and CDR2 is YNNKEL (reference sequence). V shed 4 bases and J shed 5 bases, with 16 bases lying between them. In DNA form, the CDR3 reads TGTGCCAGCAGCCCAACTGGAGGGGTGATAGATACGCAGTATTTT. As protein: CASSPTGGVIDTQYF.

The chain is built from TRBV11-2 and TRBJ2-1, with D unclear. This CDR3 is built from 12 residues. The germline CDR1 and CDR2 sequences are SGHAT and FQNNGV. The V gene lost 3 bases and the J gene lost 9 bases, with 9 bases spanning the gap. The CDR3 DNA follows: TGTGCCAGCAGCTTGGTCCCCCCTGAGCAGTTCTTC. It specifies CASSLVPPEQFF.

This clonotype was picked up a small number of times. The chain employs TRBV15 and TRBJ1-5; the D is unclear. The germline V gene encodes CDR1 LNHNV and CDR2 YYDKDF (reference sequence). V was pared by 0 bases and J by 0 bases, with 12 bases between. The CDR3 has 17 amino acids. CDR3 region: CATSREEAGYSNQPQHF. The CDR3 bases are TGTGCCACCAGCAGAGAAGAGGCGGGCTATAGCAATCAGCCCCAGCATTTT.

This clonotype has at least ten counts. The chain links TRBV12-3 or TRBV12-4 to TRBJ2-5; 8 nucleotides align to TRBD1. The DNA end is more similar to TRBJ2-7, so the J call may be wrong. The CDR3 covers 14 residues. CDR3 sequence reads: CASSSSRGRSEQYF. The CDR3 DNA is TGTGCCAGCAGTTCCAGCAGGGGGCGTTCCGAGCAGTACTTC.

This chain uses TRBV20-1 with TRBJ1-6, with D hard to call. V gave up 6 bases and J gave up 0 bases, with 9 bases separating them. This CDR3 contains 14 residues. The V gene's germline CDR1 is DFQATT and CDR2 SNEGSKA (reference sequence). CDR3 region: CSALYSSYNSPLHF. CDR3 coding DNA: TGCAGTGCCCTATACAGCTCCTATAATTCACCCCTCCACTTT.

This chain connects TRBV7-8 to TRBJ2-3; the D is unclear. Trimming shortened V by 5 bases and J by 3 bases, and 9 bases separated the two germline ends. The germline V gene has CDR1 SGHVS and CDR2 FQNEAQ. The length of the CDR3 is 13 residues. CDR3: CASSVMWTDTQYF. The CDR3 DNA follows: TGTGCCAGCAGCGTCATGTGGACAGATACGCAGTATTTT.

V is TRBV6-5 and J is TRBJ1-2, with 8 bases identical to TRBD1. The V and J ends lost 0 bases and 8 bases, in that order; junction bases with no gene match: 5. CDR1 and CDR2 from the germline V gene are MNHEY and SVGAGI. The CDR3 length is 14 residues. CDR3 residues: CASSYSTGELGYTF. The CDR3 nucleotides are TGTGCCAGCAGTTACTCGACAGGGGAGTTAGGCTACACCTTC.

This rearrangement joins TRBV19 to TRBJ2-6; D is possibly TRBD1 (5 bases). The CDR3 has 17 residues. Trimming cost V 6 bases and J 0 bases, with 15 bases left between them. CDR1 and CDR2 (germline): LNHDA, SQIVND (reference sequence). The CDR3 coding sequence is TGTGCCAGTAGGCATTGGGGCAGCTTCTCTGGGGCCAACGTCCTGACTTTC. This encodes CASRHWGSFSGANVLTF.

The chain combines TRBV9 with TRBJ2-3; 11 nucleotides line up with TRBD2. Germline CDR1 reads SGDLS; CDR2 reads YYNGEE. Germline trimming cut 0 bases from V and 2 bases from J; bases unmatched to any gene: 5. The CDR3 covers 17 residues. CDR3 sequence: CASSVDLAGGITDTQYF. The DNA of the CDR3 is TGTGCCAGCAGCGTAGATCTAGCGGGGGGCATCACAGATACGCAGTATTTT.